The T cell receptor (beta chain) under discussion was sequenced for a study of identical twins (dated by TCRdb to about 2016). The study in broad terms: TCR alpha and beta repertoires from monozygotic twins, unrelated adults of various ages and cord blood were deep-sequenced to test whether fetal clonotypes persist. To rule out contamination, replicate twin experiments were performed at different times with different library preparation protocols. General conclusions and limits of the study: Because the same donors could not be followed over many years, conclusions were based on cross-sectional statistical analysis. Compared with coincidental sharing between unrelated individuals, out-of-frame TCR alpha sequences shared between twins had an excess of sequences with low generation probability. Recombination models systematically underestimated out-of-frame TCR alpha sharing in monozygotic twins but agreed with sharing between unrelated individuals. Fewer insertions were carried by abundant cord blood beta clonotypes; a weaker similar trend was observed in young adult naive repertoires, while no such trend was observed in memory repertoires. Invariant T cells such as MAIT and iNKT could partly confound zero-insertion analyses, though diverse VJ usage argued against this for most clonotypes. The excess sharing between twins in beta out-of-frame sequences was weaker because fewer shared sequences reduced the signal-to-noise ratio.

The method was 5' RACE. These reads were obtained on an Illumina HiSeq 2000. A universal primer binding site was introduced by template switching, and a unique molecular identifier was present in the final cDNA, enabling accurate counting of TCR cDNA molecules. First-strand cDNA for TCR alpha and beta chains was synthesized from specific primers in the conserved constant-segment region. To control for contamination, every cDNA library carried two barcodes: a SMART-Mk sample barcode plus Illumina barcodes. TruSeq adapter sequences and Illumina sample barcodes were added in two successive PCR steps. TCR alpha and beta cDNA libraries were sequenced on the Illumina HiSeq platform with custom primers. As for the original processing: Raw reads were processed with MiGEC to extract unique molecular identifiers, and MiXCR was used to determine CDR3 positions. Recombination models were inferred per individual with the repgenHMM and IGoR tools using an EM algorithm. Shared clonotypes were analyzed with the tcR package in R, and sharing was normalized by the product of cloneset sizes. To study raw recombination without the effects of thymic and clonal selection, out-of-frame nonproductive sequences were analyzed. The public sequencing data were trimmed at Q25 with fastp and processed into clonotypes with MiXCR by TCRdb, which kept only in-frame beta chains. Merged by CDR3 protein, the rows form single entries marked with the most common genes and DNA. TCRdb's processing, not the authors' own work, is the source of the V and J calls. This sample is represented by 640,000 or so distinct CDR3 sequences; around 6.1% of them were singletons. In total, the top ten clones hold under 2% of the sample.

This clonotype has ten or more counts. Its antigen is not yet known. No qualities accompany the bases; no much larger clone lies one base away. The CDR3 sequence holds 15 residues, the cysteine and phenylalanine included. Only the CDR3 region is kept as DNA, spanning 45 bases read in frame from base 1. Trimming at the junction amounts to 5 bases on V and 3 bases on J, and the germline ends lie 17 bases apart. CDR1 and CDR2 are read off the germline V gene as SGHTA and FQGNSA. Every donor in the study was a healthy Caucasian. Three unrelated non-twin adults were additionally sequenced: a male aged 18 to 30, a male aged 50 to 60 and a female aged 50 to 60. Using Miltenyi CD45RO+ enrichment and human naive T-cell isolation kits, memory (CD45RO+) and naive T cells were isolated from PBMC.

The chain joins TRBV7-2 to TRBJ2-7, with no D gene named confidently. The sequencing sample was made of naive T cells sorted from blood. Reading the label with the study, this specimen's cell subset or site is: cells isolated with a human naive T-cell isolation kit. The sequence was collected from a man younger than 30 in good health. The nucleotide sequence is given as TGTGCCAGCAGCCTTAACCGAGGTTCGGTCTACGAGCAGTACTTC. Its protein product is CASSLNRGSVYEQYF. Extended through the reference TRBV7-2 and TRBJ2-7 proteins, this CDR3 yields the full variable domain: GAGVSQSPSNKVTEKGKDVELRCDPISGHTALYWYRQSLGQGLEFLIYFQGNSAPDKSGLPSDRFSAERTGGSVSTLTIQRTQQEDSAVYLCASSLNRGSVYEQYFGPGTRLTVT.